These 22 T cell receptor beta chains were sequenced from one sample in a study of patients and donors after allogeneic stem cell transplantation. One entry per CDR3 protein, called by TCRdb with MiXCR from the RT-PCR reads. In the table there are about 960,000 distinct CDR3 sequences, roughly 17% of which are singletons. Sequencing input: blood, either unsorted or a sorted T cell fraction (not recorded which). The receptor source for this set is a human donor who was either an allogeneic HSCT recipient or a stem cell or donor lymphocyte infusion donor (not recorded which). It is not recorded whose cells these are; they may come from a transplant donor.

V usage is TRBV15 and J usage is TRBJ1-6; no definite D call. From germline, CDR1 is LNHNV and CDR2 YYDKDF (reference sequence). CDR3 length: 14 residues. The V end was cut by 1 base, the J end by 7 bases, with 8 bases between. The CDR3 nucleotides read TGTGCCACCAGCAGAGTGGACCTCAATTCACCCCTCCACTTT. This translates into CATSRVDLNSPLHF.

The rearrangement links TRBV7-3 to TRBJ2-1, with TRBD2 as a possible D gene (6 bases). V lost 4 bases to trimming and J lost 5 bases, with 12 bases between them. The germline V gene encodes CDR1 SGHTA and CDR2 FQGTGA. The length of the CDR3 is 14 residues. This CDR3 reads CASSWAGPNNEQFF. The CDR3 coding sequence is TGTGCCAGCAGCTGGGCGGGGCCAAACAATGAGCAGTTCTTC. The complete variable domain, with remaining parts taken from reference TRBV7-3 and TRBJ2-1, reads GAGVSQTPSNKVTEKGKYVELRCDPISGHTALYWYRQSLGQGPEFLIYFQGTGAADDSGLPNDRFFAVRPEGSVSTLKIQRTERGDSAVYLCASSWAGPNNEQFFGPGTRLTVL.

This sequence joins TRBV5-1 and TRBJ2-1, with TRBD2 as a possible D gene (5 bases). Germline CDR1 is SGHRS and CDR2 is YFSETQ. This CDR3 is built from 14 residues. Trimming cost V 6 bases and J 3 bases, with 13 bases left between them. The CDR3 DNA reads TGCGCCAGCAACAGCGAGGGAAGCTACAATGAGCAGTTCTTC. Translated, it gives CASNSEGSYNEQFF.

This clonotype was seen only a few times. This chain uses TRBV6-1 with TRBJ1-4, with a weak D call TRBD1 (5 bases). Germline CDR1 MNHNS, CDR2 SASEGT. The V end was cut by 1 base, the J end by 2 bases, with 20 bases between. This CDR3 has 19 amino acids. The CDR3 bases are TGTGCCAGCAGTGAAGTGGCTCGGGGTCCGGGACTGACTAATGAAAAACTGTTTTTT. Protein product: CASSEVARGPGLTNEKLFF.

This chain joins TRBV9 and TRBJ2-1; 8 bases agree with TRBD2. V was pared by 1 base and J by 4 bases, with 7 bases of the junction left unmatched. The CDR3 has 16 residues. CDR1 and CDR2 from the germline V gene are SGDLS and YYNGEE. The CDR3 here is CASSVRVSGGYNEQFF. CDR3 nucleotide sequence: TGTGCCAGCAGCGTAAGAGTGAGCGGGGGTTACAATGAGCAGTTCTTC. Supplemented by reference TRBV9 and TRBJ2-1, the full variable domain reads DSGVTQTPKHLITATGQRVTLRCSPRSGDLSVYWYQQSLDQGLQFLIQYYNGEERAKGNILERFSAQQFPDLHSELNLSSLELGDSALYFCASSVRVSGGYNEQFFGPGTRLTVL.

The rearrangement links TRBV30 to TRBJ2-7; no clear D gene. CDR3 size: 12 residues. Trimming took 0 bases from V and 5 from J, leaving 8 bases between them. Germline CDR1 is GTSNPN and CDR2 is SVGIG (reference sequence). The CDR3 loop is CAWSVMVHEQYF. The CDR3 DNA reads as TGTGCCTGGAGTGTGATGGTCCACGAGCAGTACTTC.

Only a few counts were recorded for this clonotype. V and J are TRBV7-9 and TRBJ1-6, with 9 positions matching TRBD1. The V and J ends lost 5 bases and 7 bases, in that order; junction bases with no gene match: 6. The length of the CDR3 is 15 residues. Per germline, CDR1 SEHNR and CDR2 FQNEAQ (reference sequence). CDR3 loop: CASSRQGVMNSPLHF. DNA of the CDR3: TGTGCCAGCAGCCGACAGGGGGTCATGAATTCACCCCTCCACTTT.

This clonotype was found a few times. The V gene is TRBV4-1, the J gene TRBJ1-4; D perhaps matches TRBD1 (5 bases). The germline CDR1 and CDR2 sequences are MGHRA and YSYEKL. The CDR3 runs 16 residues. Deletions cut 3 bases from V and 8 bases from J, with 19 bases between. CDR3 in amino acids: CASSQDTGGWVEKLFF. CDR3 nucleotides: TGCGCCAGCAGCCAGGACACCGGAGGGTGGGTCGAAAAACTGTTTTTT.

V gene TRBV4-3 combines with J gene TRBJ1-1, with D hard to call. V lost 0 bases to trimming and J lost 4 bases, with 6 bases between them. The CDR3 runs to 13 residues. Per germline, CDR1 LGHNA and CDR2 YSLEER. This CDR3 is CASSQDGITEAFF. CDR3 DNA: TGCGCCAGCAGCCAAGATGGTATCACTGAAGCTTTCTTT.

The chain joins TRBV6-5 to TRBJ1-6; TRBD1 matches at 7 bases. The CDR3 sequence is 18 residues long. CDR1 MNHEY and CDR2 SVGAGI come from the germline V gene. V was pared by 0 bases and J by 7 bases, with 12 bases of the junction left unmatched. This chain's CDR3 is CASSYSFYPGTENSPLHF. CDR3 coding DNA: TGTGCCAGCAGTTACTCATTCTACCCCGGGACAGAGAATTCACCCCTCCACTTT.

This clonotype was detected a few times. The V call is TRBV25-1, the J call TRBJ2-2; D possibly corresponds to TRBD2 (5 bases). This CDR3 has 15 residues. Trimming took off 5 bases at V and 4 bases at J, with 14 bases between the two ends. The germline V gene has CDR1 MGHDK and CDR2 SYGVNS. CDR3 amino acids: CASSFDGVVTGELFF. CDR3 nucleotides: TGTGCCAGCAGTTTTGACGGGGTGGTCACCGGGGAGCTGTTTTTT.

In its sample, this clonotype was seen a few times. The chain couples TRBV20-1 to TRBJ2-7, with 9 bases identical to TRBD2. Per the germline V gene, CDR1 is DFQATT and CDR2 is SNEGSKA (reference sequence). The CDR3 runs to 17 residues. With V trimmed by 3 bases and J by 4 bases, 16 bases remained unmatched. The CDR3 loop reads CSASPGRGGGAGYEQYF. CDR3 sequence (DNA): TGCAGTGCTAGCCCTGGACGTGGCGGGGGGGCCGGATACGAGCAGTACTTC.

The chain carries TRBV10-3 and TRBJ2-2, with D uncertain. This CDR3 spans 14 amino acids. V was cut by 6 bases and J by 1 base, with 9 bases left in between. Germline CDR1 is ENHRY and CDR2 is SYGVKD. CDR3 bases: TGTGCCATCAGGTCAGCAGGGAACACCGGGGAGCTGTTTTTT. It encodes CAIRSAGNTGELFF.

V usage is TRBV28 and J usage is TRBJ2-2; TRBD1 might be the D (5 bases). Trimming took off 7 bases at V and 5 bases at J, with 11 bases between the two ends. CDR3 length: 13 amino acids. Per germline, CDR1 MDHEN and CDR2 SYDVKM. The CDR3 sequence is CASKAKGTGELFF. The CDR3 DNA sequence: TGTGCCAGCAAGGCTAAGGGGACCGGGGAGCTGTTTTTT.

This clonotype was counted only a few times. J is TRBJ2-3 and V is TRBV9, with D possibly being TRBD1 (6 bases). Germline assignment: CDR1 SGDLS and CDR2 YYNGEE. This CDR3 is built from 13 residues. The V end was cut by 4 bases, the J end by 3 bases, with 9 bases between. The CDR3 sequence: CASSWQGTDTQYF. CDR3 nucleotides: TGTGCCAGCAGCTGGCAGGGGACAGATACGCAGTATTTT. Variable domain in full (rest from reference TRBV9 and TRBJ2-3): DSGVTQTPKHLITATGQRVTLRCSPRSGDLSVYWYQQSLDQGLQFLIQYYNGEERAKGNILERFSAQQFPDLHSELNLSSLELGDSALYFCASSWQGTDTQYFGPGTRLTVL.

This rearrangement joins TRBV12-5 to TRBJ1-5; TRBD1 is a possible D gene (6 bases). This CDR3 spans 15 amino acids. The V end was cut by 7 bases, the J end by 6 bases, with 19 bases between. CDR1 is LGHNT and CDR2 is FRNRAP in the germline V gene. The CDR3 loop is CASVTHLGGCQPQHF. CDR3 in DNA: TGTGCTAGTGTCACGCACTTAGGGGGATGTCAGCCCCAGCATTTT. Looking up the rest from reference TRBV12-5 and TRBJ1-5 gives the full variable domain: DARVTQTPRHKVTEMGQEVTMRCQPILGHNTVFWYRQTMMQGLELLAYFRNRAPLDDSGMPKDRFSAEMPDATLATLKIQPSEPRDSAVYFCASVTHLGGCQPQHFGDGTRLSIL.

This clonotype was observed many times. The chain combines TRBV7-9 with TRBJ2-3; a weak D match, TRBD2 (6 bases). Germline CDR1 is SEHNR and CDR2 is FQNEAQ (reference sequence). CDR3 length: 15 residues. V was shortened by 2 bases and J by 2 bases, with 11 bases between the two germline ends. The CDR3 nucleotides read TGTGCCAGCAGCTTAATGGGAGGTTCCACAGATACGCAGTATTTT. This translates into CASSLMGGSTDTQYF.

The V call is TRBV12-3 or TRBV12-4, the J call TRBJ1-1; the match to TRBD1 covers 10 bases. The CDR3 runs 17 residues. Trimming removed 3 bases from V and 1 base from J; junction bases left unmatched: 8. CDR3 amino acids: CASSFAGTGVKNTEAFF. The CDR3 DNA reads TGTGCCAGCAGTTTCGCCGGGACAGGGGTTAAGAACACTGAAGCTTTCTTT.

This clonotype was detected only a few times. CDR3 DNA sequence: TGTGCCAGCAGTTGGGGTTCACAGGGAAGAACCGGGGAGCTGTTTTTT. It is translated as CASSWGSQGRTGELFF. The V and J genes are TRBV12-3 or TRBV12-4 and TRBJ2-2; weak D call: TRBD1 (6 bases). V shed 4 bases and J shed 5 bases, with 17 bases lying between them. The CDR3 loop spans 16 amino acids.

The chain uses TRBV7-9 and TRBJ2-7, with 9 bases fitting TRBD1. From germline, CDR1 is SEHNR and CDR2 FQNEAQ (reference sequence). With 5 bases clipped from V and 6 bases from J, the junction kept 11 bases outside the gene matches. The CDR3 has 15 residues. This chain's CDR3 is CASSNPLWDRVEQYF. The CDR3 bases are TGTGCCAGCAGCAATCCTTTGTGGGACAGGGTCGAGCAGTACTTC.

The CDR3 here is CASSFGGRAGDTQYF. As DNA, the CDR3 is TGTGCCAGCAGCTTCGGCGGGAGGGCCGGAGATACGCAGTATTTT. The chain uses TRBV7-9 and TRBJ2-3, with 9 bases lining up with TRBD2. The length of the CDR3 is 15 residues. V dropped 3 bases and J dropped 5; count of bases not matched to a gene: 6. The germline CDR1 and CDR2 sequences are SEHNR and FQNEAQ (reference sequence).

The J gene is TRBJ2-2, the V gene TRBV25-1; either TRBD1 or TRBD2 may supply D (6 bases each). This CDR3 has 16 amino acids. The germline gives CDR1 MGHDK, CDR2 SYGVNS. Trimming took 4 bases from V and 4 from J, leaving 16 bases between them. The CDR3 DNA is TGTGCCAGCAGTGCTGGAGGGGGAGTGGGCACCGGGGAGCTGTTTTTT. Its protein is CASSAGGGVGTGELFF.